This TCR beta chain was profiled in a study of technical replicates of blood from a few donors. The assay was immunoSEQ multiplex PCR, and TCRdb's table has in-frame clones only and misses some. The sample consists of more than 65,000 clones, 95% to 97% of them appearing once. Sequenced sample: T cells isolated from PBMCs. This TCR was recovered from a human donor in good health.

In DNA form, the CDR3 reads TGTGCCAGCAGCCCGGGACAGCGGAATGAAAAACTGTTTTTT. This gives the protein CASSPGQRNEKLFF. The genes are TRBV13 and TRBJ1-4; 7 bases match TRBD1. V was pared by 5 bases and J by 5 bases, with 5 bases of the junction left unmatched. Per germline, CDR1 PRHDT and CDR2 FYEKMQ (reference sequence). This CDR3 comprises 14 residues.